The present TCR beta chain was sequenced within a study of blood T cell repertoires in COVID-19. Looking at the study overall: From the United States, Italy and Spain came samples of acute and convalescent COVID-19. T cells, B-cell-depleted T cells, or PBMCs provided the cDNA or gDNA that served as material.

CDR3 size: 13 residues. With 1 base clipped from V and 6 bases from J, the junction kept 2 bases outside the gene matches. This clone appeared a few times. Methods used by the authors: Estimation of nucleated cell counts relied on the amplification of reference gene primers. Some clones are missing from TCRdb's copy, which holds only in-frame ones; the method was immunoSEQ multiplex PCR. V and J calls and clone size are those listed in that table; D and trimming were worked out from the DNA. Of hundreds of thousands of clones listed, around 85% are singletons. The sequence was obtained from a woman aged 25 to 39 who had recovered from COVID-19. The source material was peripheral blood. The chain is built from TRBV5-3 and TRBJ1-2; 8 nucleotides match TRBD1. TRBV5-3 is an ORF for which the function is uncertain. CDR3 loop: CARSLHRGDGYTF. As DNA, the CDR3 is TGTGCCAGAAGCTTGCACAGGGGGGATGGCTACACCTTC.